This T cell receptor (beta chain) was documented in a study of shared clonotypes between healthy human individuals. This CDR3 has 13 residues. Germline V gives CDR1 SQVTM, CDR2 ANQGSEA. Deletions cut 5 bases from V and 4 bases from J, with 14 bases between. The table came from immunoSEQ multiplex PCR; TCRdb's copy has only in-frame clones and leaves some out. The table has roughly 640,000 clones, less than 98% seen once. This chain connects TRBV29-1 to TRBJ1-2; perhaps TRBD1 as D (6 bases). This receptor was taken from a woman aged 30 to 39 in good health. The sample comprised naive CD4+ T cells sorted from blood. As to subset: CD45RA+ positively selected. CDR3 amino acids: CSVYRVGGYGYTF. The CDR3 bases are TGCAGCGTTTACAGGGTCGGCGGCTATGGCTACACCTTC.